What follows are 20 T cell receptor beta chains derived from one specimen sequenced in a study of CD8 T cells in ankylosing spondylitis. Each CDR3 protein is one row after TCRdb ran MiXCR on the 5' RACE reads. The table records under 300,000 distinct CDR3 sequences, around 10% of them present only once. Sequenced sample: blood, either unsorted or a sorted T cell fraction (not recorded which). The receptor set was obtained from a male donor with ankylosing spondylitis or in good health (not recorded which).

In its sample, this clonotype was seen many times. The gene calls are TRBV10-3 and TRBJ1-5; D is unresolved. The germline CDR1 and CDR2 sequences are ENHRY and SYGVKD. The CDR3 is 14 amino acids. Trimming cost V 0 bases and J 15 bases, with 18 bases left between them. CDR3 DNA sequence: TGTGCCATCAGTGAGTCCCTAATAGGGTCATATCCGCATTTT. It specifies CAISESLIGSYPHF.

This clonotype was detected ten times or more. The chain combines TRBV24-1 with TRBJ2-3, with D tentatively TRBD2 (5 bases). Germline V gene sequence: CDR1 KGHDR, CDR2 SFDVKD. V was cut by 4 bases and J by 15 bases, with 13 bases left in between. The CDR3 extends over 11 amino acids. CDR3 in amino acids: CATSDGLASYF. CDR3 coding DNA: TGTGCCACCAGTGACGGACTGGCGAGCTATTTT.

This clonotype was counted at least ten times. The genes are TRBV20-1 and TRBJ2-7, with D tentatively TRBD1 (6 bases). V lost 7 bases to trimming and J lost 1 base, with 17 bases between them. In germline, CDR1 is DFQATT, CDR2 SNEGSKA (reference sequence). This CDR3 is built from 14 residues. CDR3 sequence (DNA): TGCAGTGTTATTCCGGGACACCGATCCTACGAGCAGTACTTC. The encoded protein is CSVIPGHRSYEQYF.

This clonotype was counted at least ten times. The chain joins TRBV25-1 to TRBJ2-1; no clear D gene. V lost 7 bases, J lost 7 bases, and 8 bases lay in between. This CDR3 has 11 residues. Germline V gene sequence: CDR1 MGHDK, CDR2 SYGVNS. The CDR3 sequence is CASIKGNEQFF. The DNA of the CDR3 is TGTGCCAGCATAAAGGGTAATGAGCAGTTCTTC.

At least ten counts were recorded for this clonotype. V usage is TRBV5-1 and J usage is TRBJ2-3; D is uncertain. Trimming took 0 bases from V and 2 from J, leaving 7 bases between them. CDR3 size: 14 residues. Germline V CDR1 and CDR2: SGHRS, YFSETQ. The CDR3 sequence is CASSLEHDTDTQYF. DNA for the CDR3: TGCGCCAGCAGCTTGGAACACGACACAGATACGCAGTATTTT. The full variable domain, rest sourced from reference TRBV5-1 and TRBJ2-3, is KAGVTQTPRYLIKTRGQQVTLSCSPISGHRSVSWYQQTPGQGLQFLFEYFSETQRNKGNFPGRFSGRQFSNSRSEMNVSTLELGDSALYLCASSLEHDTDTQYFGPGTRLTVL.

This clonotype was detected many times. V and J are TRBV20-1 and TRBJ1-2; no firm D call. The germline V gene encodes CDR1 DFQATT and CDR2 SNEGSKA (reference sequence). The CDR3 is 11 amino acids. V was trimmed by 1 base and J by 7 bases, leaving 7 bases between them. CDR3 protein: CSARAEGGYTF. In DNA form, the CDR3 reads TGCAGTGCTAGAGCAGAAGGTGGCTACACCTTC.

This rearrangement joins TRBV11-2 to TRBJ1-6, with D possibly matching TRBD1 (5 bases). The CDR3 extends over 17 amino acids. From germline, CDR1 is SGHAT and CDR2 FQNNGV. V gave up 3 bases and J gave up 5 bases, with 17 bases separating them. CDR3 nucleotides: TGTGCCAGCAGCTTTTCGGGGGTGACCTCTGATAATTCACCCCTCCACTTT. Translating it yields CASSFSGVTSDNSPLHF.

Concerning this clonotype itself: At one boundary the junction diverges from the germline segment, which might be a read error. The chain links TRBV7-8 to TRBJ2-7, with D possibly being TRBD1 (6 bases). CDR1 is SGHVS, CDR2 FQNEAQ, per germline. This CDR3 comprises 13 residues. The CDR3 sequence: CGSSLRGGYEQYF. The CDR3 nucleotides read TGTGGCAGCAGCTTAAGAGGGGGATACGAGCAGTACTTC.

Points on this clonotype: The junction differs from germline at one of its ends, possibly a read error. The chain links TRBV29-1 to TRBJ2-1; D uncertain. This CDR3 is built from 13 residues. Germline V gene sequence: CDR1 SQVTM, CDR2 ANQGSEA. CDR3 nucleotide sequence: TGCAGCGTCCTCAGATCCTCCAACAATGAGCAGTTCTTC. It yields the protein CSVLRSSNNEQFF.

This clonotype was found many times. This chain links TRBV6-5 with TRBJ1-2, with unresolved D. Deletions cut 2 bases from V and 0 bases from J, with 10 bases between. Germline V gene data show CDR1 as MNHEY and CDR2 as SVGAGI. This CDR3 comprises 15 residues. CDR3 amino acids: CASSYRAAANYGYTF. The CDR3 coding sequence is TGTGCCAGCAGTTACAGGGCGGCCGCTAACTATGGCTACACCTTC.

The rearrangement uses TRBV6-5 and TRBJ2-5, with D possibly being TRBD2 (7 bases). V lost 2 bases, J lost 2 bases, and 15 bases lay in between. Germline V gene sequence: CDR1 MNHEY, CDR2 SVGAGI. The CDR3 loop spans 16 amino acids. The CDR3 bases are TGTGCCAGCAGTTACCGGGGCGGGGGCCTTCAAGAGACCCAGTACTTC. Encoded protein: CASSYRGGGLQETQYF.

This clonotype was detected ten times or more. The rearrangement joins TRBV3-1 to TRBJ2-7; no reliable D call. Trimming pared 1 base from V and 2 bases from J, leaving 9 bases between. The germline CDR1 and CDR2 sequences are LGHDT and YNNKEL (reference sequence). This CDR3 contains 14 residues. The CDR3 DNA sequence: TGTGCCAGCAGCCAAGGTGTAGGGCCCTACGAGCAGTACTTC. This encodes CASSQGVGPYEQYF.

The table lists this clonotype with many counts. This sequence joins TRBV5-4 and TRBJ2-1; D may be TRBD2 (5 bases). Between the trimmed V and J ends, which lost 4 bases and 5 bases, there was a span of 13 bases. The CDR3 is 14 residues long. From germline, CDR1 is SGHNT and CDR2 YYREEE (reference sequence). This CDR3 is CASSPRTGNNEQFF. CDR3 nucleotide sequence: TGTGCCAGCAGCCCTCGGACCGGGAACAATGAGCAGTTCTTC.

Ten or more counts support this clonotype. The rearrangement uses TRBV10-3 and TRBJ2-1, with 13 bases that match TRBD2. J was trimmed by 6 bases and V by 6 bases; bases with no gene match: 2. Germline assignment: CDR1 ENHRY and CDR2 SYGVKD. The length of the CDR3 is 14 residues. CDR3 bases: TGTGCCATCAGGGGACTAGCGGGGCGCAATGAGCAGTTCTTC. Protein sequence: CAIRGLAGRNEQFF.

This clonotype has ten or more counts. This chain connects TRBV12-3 or TRBV12-4 to TRBJ1-5; weak D call: TRBD1 (6 bases). V lost 7 bases, J lost 4 bases, and 26 bases lay in between. The CDR3 extends over 18 amino acids. CDR3 in amino acids: CASIKGLAGDRENQPQHF. The CDR3 coding sequence is TGTGCCAGCATCAAAGGGTTGGCAGGGGATCGAGAAAATCAGCCCCAGCATTTT.

This clonotype has at least ten counts. The chain employs TRBV5-1 and TRBJ2-2; 11 positions match TRBD1. The CDR3 length is 15 residues. The germline gives CDR1 SGHRS, CDR2 YFSETQ. The junction had 5 bases not matched to a gene; V was cut back by 4 bases and J by 6 bases. The CDR3 loop is CASSDGQGAPGELFF. CDR3 DNA: TGCGCCAGCAGCGACGGACAGGGGGCCCCCGGGGAGCTGTTTTTT.

In its sample, this clonotype was seen many times. This chain connects TRBV20-1 to TRBJ1-1; D is unclear. The germline V gene encodes CDR1 DFQATT and CDR2 SNEGSKA (reference sequence). V was trimmed by 5 bases and J by 8 bases, leaving 18 bases between them. This CDR3 has 13 residues. The CDR3 sequence: CSAAGQAYSEAFF. Written as DNA, the CDR3 is TGCAGTGCTGCAGGCCAGGCTTATAGCGAAGCTTTCTTT.

This clonotype was counted ten times or more. The chain uses TRBV6-5 and TRBJ2-7; 8 positions match TRBD1. The CDR3 is 11 residues long. Germline V CDR1 and CDR2: MNHEY, SVGAGI. V shed 9 bases, J shed 6 bases, and the junction held 4 bases outside the gene matches. The CDR3 sequence is CASSGGGEQYF. CDR3 bases: TGTGCCAGTTCAGGGGGCGGCGAGCAGTACTTC.

This clonotype was found many times. The chain links TRBV20-1 to TRBJ2-7; a weak D match, TRBD2 (6 bases). The CDR3 totals 13 residues. CDR1 is DFQATT, CDR2 SNEGSKA, per germline (reference sequence). V was clipped by 5 bases and J by 4 bases, with 15 bases between them. This CDR3 is CSAGGQTSYEQYF. The CDR3 bases are TGCAGTGCTGGAGGGCAGACCTCATACGAGCAGTACTTC.

This clonotype was seen repeatedly, ten times or more. The V call is TRBV5-1, the J call TRBJ2-7; D may be TRBD1 (6 bases). V lost 3 bases, J lost 3 bases, and 10 bases lay in between. Germline CDR1 and CDR2: SGHRS and YFSETQ. The CDR3 runs to 13 residues. CDR3 in amino acids: CASSSDRDYEQYF. The CDR3 region has the DNA TGCGCCAGCAGCTCGGACAGAGACTACGAGCAGTACTTC.